Shown below are 12 T cell receptor beta chains from a single sample sequenced in a study of T cell repertoires in cytomegalovirus infection. TCRdb reprocessed the reads with MiXCR, giving one entry per CDR3 protein. The sample carries more than 150,000 distinct CDR3 sequences, approximately 20% recorded once. The sequenced sample was PBMCs. Receptors originate from a human donor in good health (CMV status not recorded). Some clones in this sample may be carry-over from other donors' samples.

This clonotype was seen many times. The CDR3 nucleotides are TGTGCCAGCAGCACGGGACAGGGCACCTACAATGAGCAGTTCTTC. As protein: CASSTGQGTYNEQFF. J is TRBJ2-1 and V is TRBV7-2; 9 nucleotides align to TRBD1. J lost 2 bases, V lost 5 bases, and 4 bases had no gene match. CDR1 SGHTA and CDR2 FQGNSA come from the germline V gene. The CDR3 totals 15 residues.

This clonotype is judged medium-sized. The chain has TRBV6-1 and TRBJ2-7, with 7 positions matching TRBD1. With V trimmed by 4 bases and J by 1 base, 4 bases remained unmatched. The CDR3 is 14 residues long. Germline CDR1 and CDR2: MNHNS and SASEGT. CDR3 coding DNA: TGTGCCAGCAGTGGAACGACAGGGTCCTACGAGCAGTACTTC. The encoded protein is CASSGTTGSYEQYF.

This clonotype was seen at least ten times. CDR3 nucleotide sequence: TGTGCCAGCAGGGGACAGGGAGACACCGGGGAGCTGTTTTTT. This gives the protein CASRGQGDTGELFF. This chain connects TRBV6-1 to TRBJ2-2; 9 nucleotides agree with TRBD1. Germline assignment: CDR1 MNHNS and CDR2 SASEGT. This CDR3 contains 14 residues. The V segment lost 6 bases and the J segment 3 bases; nucleotides outside the gene matches: 2.

This clonotype showed up many times. The gene calls are TRBV7-2 and TRBJ2-6; 7 bases match TRBD1. The length of the CDR3 is 18 residues. The V segment lost 4 bases and the J segment 0 bases; nucleotides outside the gene matches: 9. CDR1 and CDR2 from the germline V gene are SGHTA and FQGNSA. The CDR3 DNA follows: TGTGCCAGCAGCTCTCCGGGACAGAGCCTCTCTGGGGCCAACGTCCTGACTTTC. This translates into CASSSPGQSLSGANVLTF.

The chain couples TRBV7-2 to TRBJ2-3; 10 bases are a match to TRBD2. Per the germline V gene, CDR1 is SGHTA and CDR2 is FQGNSA. With 3 bases clipped from V and 3 bases from J, the junction kept 3 bases outside the gene matches. The length of the CDR3 is 15 residues. The CDR3 loop is CASSFGTSVTDTQYF. DNA of the CDR3: TGTGCCAGCAGCTTCGGGACTAGCGTGACAGATACGCAGTATTTT.

This clonotype came up a few times. The chain couples TRBV5-1 to TRBJ2-1; the D gene is possibly TRBD2 (7 bases). The CDR3 is 16 residues long. V dropped 0 bases and J dropped 9 bases, with 19 bases sitting between them. Germline CDR1 reads SGHRS; CDR2 reads YFSETQ. CDR3 amino acids: CASSLARGARGVEQFF. Here the CDR3 DNA reads TGCGCCAGCAGCTTGGCTCGGGGGGCAAGAGGCGTTGAGCAGTTCTTC.

CDR3 sequence reads: CASSFTGIGNTIYF. The CDR3 nucleotides are TGTGCCAGCAGCTTCACAGGGATAGGAAACACCATATATTTT. The chain has TRBV7-2 and TRBJ1-3, with a weak D call TRBD1 (6 bases). The length of the CDR3 is 14 residues. V was clipped by 3 bases and J by 4 bases, with 10 bases between them. Germline V gene lookup returns CDR1 SGHTA and CDR2 FQGNSA.

The V call is TRBV4-2, the J call TRBJ1-1; no clear D gene. Germline CDR1 is LGHNA and CDR2 is YNFKEQ. There are 16 residues in the CDR3. Trimming took off 0 bases at V and 3 bases at J, with 14 bases between the two ends. As DNA, the CDR3 is TGTGCCAGCAGCCAAGATGGCGAGGGTTGGGACACTGAAGCTTTCTTT. Encoded protein: CASSQDGEGWDTEAFF.

This chain connects TRBV2 to TRBJ1-3, with a weak D call TRBD1 (6 bases). Per the germline V gene, CDR1 is SNHLY and CDR2 is FYNNEI. V gave up 6 bases and J gave up 11 bases, with 17 bases separating them. The CDR3 contains 13 residues. This CDR3 is CASSQQGPRSIYF. In DNA form, the CDR3 reads TGTGCCAGCAGCCAACAGGGACCGCGCTCCATATATTTT.

The chain has TRBV20-1 and TRBJ2-3; no definite D call. V was shortened by 0 bases and J by 7 bases, with 5 bases between the two germline ends. Germline CDR1 reads DFQATT; CDR2 reads SNEGSKA (reference sequence). CDR3 length: 11 amino acids. As DNA, the CDR3 is TGCAGTGCTAGAGAAGGCTATACGCAGTATTTT. Translating it yields CSAREGYTQYF.

There are many counts of this clonotype. The V call is TRBV5-6, the J call TRBJ1-2, with D possibly being TRBD1 (5 bases). The CDR3 is 12 amino acids. The V end was cut by 5 bases, the J end by 11 bases, with 16 bases between. Germline values: CDR1 SGHDT, CDR2 YYEEEE. CDR3 residues: CASSADRQRYTF. The DNA for the CDR3 is TGTGCCAGCAGTGCGGACCGACAGCGATACACCTTC.

This clonotype showed up many times. J is TRBJ2-7 and V is TRBV27; weak D call: TRBD1 (5 bases). The CDR3 has 15 residues. The V and J ends lost 7 bases and 0 bases respectively, with 16 bases between them. Germline V gene lookup returns CDR1 MNHEY and CDR2 SMNVEV (reference sequence). In DNA, the CDR3 is TGTGCCAGCACCGGACGGTGGGGCCGCTCCTACGAGCAGTACTTC. The encoded protein is CASTGRWGRSYEQYF.